This T cell receptor beta chain was sequenced in a study of patients and donors after allogeneic stem cell transplantation. The germline gives CDR1 SGDLS, CDR2 YYNGEE. V lost 0 bases to trimming and J lost 1 base, with 13 bases between them. The CDR3 sequence is 16 residues long. This clonotype has a handful of counts. Via MiXCR, TCRdb re-called the RT-PCR reads, giving one row per CDR3 protein. There are about a million distinct CDR3 sequences in the sample; over 15% occur only once, and 5% to 6.5% lies in the top ten. The chain has TRBV9 and TRBJ1-1; D remains ambiguous. The origin of this receptor is a human donor who was either an allogeneic HSCT recipient or a stem cell or donor lymphocyte infusion donor (not recorded which). It is not recorded whose cells these are; they may come from a transplant donor. Sequencing input: blood, either unsorted or a sorted T cell fraction (not recorded which). CDR3 loop: CASSVDGGLRNTEAFF. CDR3 DNA: TGTGCCAGCAGCGTAGACGGCGGTTTGAGGAACACTGAAGCTTTCTTT.